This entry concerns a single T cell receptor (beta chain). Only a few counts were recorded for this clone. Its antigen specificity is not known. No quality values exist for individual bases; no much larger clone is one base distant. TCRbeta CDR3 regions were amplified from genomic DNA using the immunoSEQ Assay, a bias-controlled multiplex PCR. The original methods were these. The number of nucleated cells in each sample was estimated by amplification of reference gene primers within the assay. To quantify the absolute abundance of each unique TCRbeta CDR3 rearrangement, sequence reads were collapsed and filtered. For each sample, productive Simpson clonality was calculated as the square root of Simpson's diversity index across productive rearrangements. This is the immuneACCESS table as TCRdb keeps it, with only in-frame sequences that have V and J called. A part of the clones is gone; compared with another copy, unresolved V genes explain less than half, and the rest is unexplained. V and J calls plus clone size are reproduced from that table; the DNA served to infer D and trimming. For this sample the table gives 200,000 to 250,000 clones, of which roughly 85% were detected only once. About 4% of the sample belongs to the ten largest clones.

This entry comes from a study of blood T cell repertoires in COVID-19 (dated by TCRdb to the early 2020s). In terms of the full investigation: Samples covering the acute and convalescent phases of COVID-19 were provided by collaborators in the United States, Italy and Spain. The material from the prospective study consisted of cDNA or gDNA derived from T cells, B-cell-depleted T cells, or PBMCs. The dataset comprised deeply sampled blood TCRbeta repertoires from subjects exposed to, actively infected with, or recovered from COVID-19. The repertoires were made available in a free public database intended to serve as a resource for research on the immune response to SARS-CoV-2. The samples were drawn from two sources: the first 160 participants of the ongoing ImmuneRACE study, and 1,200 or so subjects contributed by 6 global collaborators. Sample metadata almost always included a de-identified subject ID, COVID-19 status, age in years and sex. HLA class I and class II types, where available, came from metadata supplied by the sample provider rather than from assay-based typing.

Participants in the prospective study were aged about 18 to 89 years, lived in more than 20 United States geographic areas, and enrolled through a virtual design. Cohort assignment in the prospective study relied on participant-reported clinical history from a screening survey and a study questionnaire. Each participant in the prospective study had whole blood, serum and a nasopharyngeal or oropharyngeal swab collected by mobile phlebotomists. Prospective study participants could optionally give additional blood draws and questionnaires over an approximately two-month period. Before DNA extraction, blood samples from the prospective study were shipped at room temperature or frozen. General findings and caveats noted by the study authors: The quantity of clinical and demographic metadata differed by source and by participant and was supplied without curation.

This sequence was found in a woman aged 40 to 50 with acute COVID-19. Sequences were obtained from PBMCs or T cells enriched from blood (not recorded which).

The nucleotide sequence reads as follows: TGTGCCATCAGTGTAGGGGCGGATGGCTACACCTTC. This sequence encodes CAISVGADGYTF. The rearrangement combines TRBV10-3 with TRBJ1-2; a weak D assignment points to TRBD1 (5 bases agree). V sheds 4 bases and J sheds 6 bases, leaving 9 bases between their ends. There are 12 amino acids in the CDR3, from cysteine to phenylalanine inclusive. CDR3 DNA only is kept here, 36 bases in frame from base 1. The germline V gene provides CDR1 ENHRY and CDR2 SYGVKD.